Described below is a single T cell receptor beta chain sequence and its context. These data are taken from a study of blood T cell repertoires in COVID-19. Some clones are missing from TCRdb's copy, which holds only in-frame ones; the method was immunoSEQ multiplex PCR. The sample includes fewer than 350,000 clones, 65% to 90% seen only once; the top ten take 13%. CDR1 is SGDLS and CDR2 is YYNGEE in the germline V gene. The CDR3 covers 17 residues. The ends were cut back, 4 bases at V and 2 bases at J, with 22 bases in the middle. V is TRBV9 and J is TRBJ2-7; D is possibly TRBD1 (8 bases). The receptor's source is a woman between 65 and 79 years old with COVID-19, enrolled during active disease. The sequencing sample was made of peripheral blood. In DNA, the CDR3 is TGTGCCAGCAGCCCCTACGGACAGGGAGGGGTCACCTACGAGCAGTACTTC. Protein: CASSPYGQGGVTYEQYF.